What follows are 10 T cell receptor beta chains derived from one specimen sequenced in a study of T-cell reconstitution after alpha-beta-depleted transplantation in children. For TCRbeta, the library was prepared with unique molecular identifiers. TCRdb processed the PCR reads anew with MiXCR; each CDR3 protein has one entry. The sample lists about 510,000 distinct CDR3 sequences; 10% to 12% were seen once. This specimen was PBMCs, mostly from graft donor cells, taken 180 days after TCRalphabeta/CD19-depleted stem cell transplant. All receptors come from a female patient aged 2-10 years who had a stem cell transplant for aplastic anemia, so the T cells may come from the graft donor.

This clonotype has just a few counts. The V and J genes are TRBV4-3 and TRBJ1-3; possible D gene TRBD1, 6 bases. The CDR3 extends over 19 amino acids. The germline gives CDR1 LGHNA, CDR2 YSLEER. V lost 4 bases to trimming and J lost 0 bases, with 22 bases between them. The CDR3 protein is CASSRRSGRGGVSGNTIYF. The CDR3 nucleotides read TGCGCCAGCAGCCGACGCTCGGGGAGAGGGGGTGTCTCTGGAAACACCATATATTTT.

The V call is TRBV20-1, the J call TRBJ1-5; D is ambiguous. CDR1 and CDR2 (germline): DFQATT, SNEGSKA (reference sequence). The CDR3 covers 18 residues. CDR3 in amino acids: CRGEARGWSEYMNQPQHF. For the CDR3, the DNA is TGCAGGGGCGAGGCTCGGGGTTGGTCGGAGTATATGAATCAGCCCCAGCATTTT.

This clonotype was recorded a few times. This chain joins TRBV7-8 and TRBJ2-7, with 10 bases that match TRBD2. After removal of 5 bases from V and 6 bases from J, the junction contained 7 bases not matched to a gene. The CDR3 extends over 14 amino acids. The germline CDR1 and CDR2 sequences are SGHVS and FQNEAQ. The CDR3 spells CASSPSGSPLEQYV. The CDR3 DNA reads as TGTGCCAGCAGCCCTAGCGGGAGCCCCCTCGAGCAGTACGTC.

This clonotype has more than one count but fewer than ten. The V and J genes are TRBV20-1 and TRBJ2-7; D unresolved. Germline CDR1 is DFQATT and CDR2 is SNEGSKA (reference sequence). The CDR3 sequence is 14 residues long. Trimming shortened V by 3 bases and J by 0 bases, and 12 bases separated the two germline ends. CDR3 nucleotide sequence: TGCAGTGCTAGTATTGGGCCCCACTCCTACGAGCAGTACTTC. This codes for CSASIGPHSYEQYF.

The chain couples TRBV5-1 to TRBJ2-2, with 9 nucleotides matching TRBD1. This CDR3 is built from 17 residues. J lost 0 bases, V lost 2 bases, and 5 bases had no gene match. Looked up from germline, CDR1 is SGHRS and CDR2 is YFSETQ. The CDR3 reads CASSFRGQGTNTGELFF. CDR3 sequence (DNA): TGCGCCAGCAGCTTTAGGGGACAGGGAACGAACACCGGGGAGCTGTTTTTT.

This clonotype was counted many times. The genes are TRBV6-5 and TRBJ2-1, with D unresolved. V was trimmed by 5 bases and J by 5 bases, leaving 4 bases between them. The CDR3 is 11 amino acids. Per germline, CDR1 MNHEY and CDR2 SVGAGI. CDR3 nucleotides: TGTGCCAGCAGTCGAAACAATGAGCAGTTCTTC. The encoded protein is CASSRNNEQFF.

The chain carries TRBV11-2 and TRBJ1-2; D is undetermined. Germline CDR1 is SGHAT and CDR2 is FQNNGV. The CDR3 runs 14 residues. V was shortened by 4 bases and J by 5 bases, with 14 bases between the two germline ends. The CDR3 DNA reads TGTGCCAGCAGCTCGCTTCGAGGCACTTATGGCTACACCTTC. Translation gives CASSSLRGTYGYTF.

This sequence joins TRBV7-2 and TRBJ2-7; the match to TRBD2 covers 8 bases. This CDR3 has 14 amino acids. The germline V gene encodes CDR1 SGHTA and CDR2 FQGNSA. V was clipped by 5 bases and J by 7 bases; unmatched bases: 10. The CDR3 sequence: CASSAFGRAGEQYV. The CDR3 region has the DNA TGTGCCAGCAGCGCTTTCGGGAGGGCTGGGGAGCAGTACGTC.

The sample holds a few counts of this clonotype. J is TRBJ1-2 and V is TRBV7-9; D remains ambiguous. The CDR3 has 11 amino acids. CDR1 is SEHNR, CDR2 FQNEAQ, per germline (reference sequence). V was cut by 2 bases and J by 7 bases, with 5 bases left in between. The CDR3 sequence: CASSLSVGYTF. CDR3 nucleotides: TGTGCCAGCAGCTTATCAGTTGGCTACACCTTC.

A few counts support this clonotype. The V call is TRBV29-1, the J call TRBJ2-3; D gene ambiguous. From germline, CDR1 is SQVTM and CDR2 ANQGSEA. The CDR3 has 15 residues. Trimming left V 7 bases short and J 0 bases short, with 17 bases between. CDR3 amino acids: CSATLVWASTDTQYF. The CDR3 DNA sequence: TGCAGCGCCACCCTGGTCTGGGCAAGCACAGATACGCAGTATTTT.